This T cell receptor (beta chain) emerged from a study of sequential checkpoint blockade in melanoma. The overall study: After nivolumab or ipilimumab alone, roughly 20 patients had week-13 rebiopsies. Points from the study as a whole: In arm A, pretreatment tumor clonality was associated with response.

V lost 7 bases, J lost 1 base, and 12 bases stayed unmatched. In germline, CDR1 is LNHDA, CDR2 SQIVND (reference sequence). The CDR3 is made up of 17 amino acids. Generated by immunoSEQ multiplex PCR, the TCRdb table keeps only in-frame clones and is missing some. The sample yields thousands of clones, approximately 20% seen once. Treatment meaning: randomized to nivolumab then ipilimumab (arm A) or the reverse (arm B). None of the patients previously received DNA-damaging chemotherapy. In regard to this clone: The target antigen is unknown.

This sample comprised tumor tissue (inferred from file names), obtained from a patient given nivolumab and ipilimumab in sequence. The clonotype was recovered from a human donor with melanoma. The gene calls are TRBV19 and TRBJ1-1, with 10 bases that match TRBD1. CDR3: CASMAPTGGYRNTEAFF. DNA for the CDR3: TGTGCCAGTATGGCCCCGACAGGGGGCTACAGGAACACTGAAGCTTTCTTT. The full variable domain, its missing parts supplied by reference TRBV19 and TRBJ1-1, is DGGITQSPKYLFRKEGQNVTLSCEQNLNHDAMYWYRQDPGQGLRLIYYSQIVNDFQKGDIAEGYSVSREKKESFPLTVTSAQKNPTAFYLCASMAPTGGYRNTEAFFGQGTRLTVV.